This T cell receptor beta chain was captured by sequencing in a study of T cell repertoires in cytomegalovirus infection. Study-level information: Carrying CMV and the relevant HLA type showed in public TCR beta signatures.

CDR1 is MNHNY and CDR2 is SVGAGI in the germline V gene (reference sequence). Trimming left V 0 bases short and J 6 bases short, with 14 bases between. CDR3 size: 15 residues. This clonotype was detected ten times or more. TCRdb analysed the reads with MiXCR anew, one entry per CDR3 protein. Among 250,000 or so distinct CDR3 sequences, approximately 9.2% were seen once, and the ten largest hold about 16%. This TCR came from a human donor in good health (CMV status not recorded). Some clones in this sample may be carry-over from other donors' samples. What was sequenced was PBMCs. The genes are TRBV6-6 and TRBJ1-1, with D unclear. The CDR3 DNA reads as TGTGCCAGCAGTTACTCGAACAGATTTATCTCTGAAGCTTTCTTT. Amino acids: CASSYSNRFISEAFF.